A single sample gave rise to the 25 T cell receptor beta chains below, sequenced in a study of cytomegalovirus exposure and HLA in healthy donors. PCR was performed using 60 Vbeta and 13 Jbeta primers. Produced via immunoSEQ multiplex PCR; TCRdb's table is partial and in-frame only. The table shows around 100,000 clones, with around 86% occurring only once. The source material was PBMCs. These receptors originate from a female donor in good health and CMV-seropositive.

Of note for this clone: Likely a read error: the CDR3 ends without its conserved phenylalanine or tryptophan. The DNA is omitted, as the CDR3 cannot be located on it reliably, and the CDR3 follows TCRdb's listing. The genes are TRBV2 and TRBJ1-1; TRBD1, as called in the table, went unchecked against the DNA. Germline CDR1 SNHLY, CDR2 FYNNEI. The CDR3 sequence runs 14 residues, both termini included. The CDR3 reads CASSKLGTGVYLSR.

V usage is TRBV2 and J usage is TRBJ2-7; 8 nucleotides match TRBD1. The CDR3 consists of 14 residues. Germline V gene data show CDR1 as SNHLY and CDR2 as FYNNEI. V lost 6 bases and J lost 5; bases outside the gene matches: 9. The CDR3, as DNA: TGTGCCAGCAGGATCTTGACAGGGGCCAACGAGCAGTACTTC. This encodes CASRILTGANEQYF.

This clone occurred a few times. V is TRBV6-5 and J is TRBJ2-3; TRBD2 aligns across 11 bases. The V gene's germline CDR1 is MNHEY and CDR2 SVGAGI. The CDR3 sequence is 15 residues long. V lost 6 bases, J lost 6 bases, and 8 bases stayed unmatched. The CDR3: CASRTTSGGGDTQYF. In DNA form, the CDR3 reads TGTGCCAGCAGAACCACTAGCGGGGGAGGGGATACGCAGTATTTT.

The chain has TRBV10-3 and TRBJ1-3, with TRBD1 matching 9 bases. The CDR3 runs to 14 residues. Trimming cost V 2 bases and J 4 bases; bases outside gene matches: 0. Germline values: CDR1 ENHRY, CDR2 SYGVKD. The DNA of the CDR3 is TGTGCCATCAGTGAGGGGACAGGGGGAAACACCATATATTTT. It is translated as CAISEGTGGNTIYF.

This chain connects TRBV6-5 to TRBJ1-2; D is possibly TRBD1 (5 bases). V shed 2 bases and J shed 6 bases, with 10 bases lying between them. In germline, CDR1 is MNHEY, CDR2 SVGAGI. The CDR3 length is 13 residues. Here the CDR3 DNA reads TGTGCCAGCAGTTACGGGAAAGGGGATGGCTACACCTTC. It translates to CASSYGKGDGYTF.

The genes are TRBV6-6 and TRBJ2-7; 8 nucleotides agree with TRBD1. The germline V gene has CDR1 MNHNY and CDR2 SVGAGI (reference sequence). Trimming cost V 2 bases and J 4 bases; bases outside gene matches: 4. CDR3 length equals 14 residues. The CDR3 here is CASSYGTGAYEQYF. As DNA, the CDR3 is TGTGCCAGCAGTTACGGGACAGGAGCTTACGAGCAGTACTTC.

CDR3 nucleotides: TGTGCCAGCTCACCCCCGGGACAAGGCTACGAGCAGTACTTC. It yields the protein CASSPPGQGYEQYF. V is TRBV18 and J is TRBJ2-7; TRBD1 might be the D (6 bases). V was cut by 3 bases and J by 3 bases, with 12 bases left in between. Germline V gene sequence: CDR1 KGHSH, CDR2 LQKENI. The CDR3 covers 14 residues.

This chain joins TRBV10-3 and TRBJ2-3; 8 bases are shared with TRBD1. Germline CDR1 is ENHRY and CDR2 is SYGVKD. V was pared by 10 bases and J by 2 bases, with 5 bases of the junction left unmatched. This CDR3 is built from 13 residues. The CDR3, as DNA: TGTGCCACCGGGACAGGAGACACAGATACGCAGTATTTT. Its translation: CATGTGDTDTQYF.

The gene calls are TRBV5-1 and TRBJ2-3; 8 bases line up with TRBD2. The CDR3 runs to 15 residues. The V and J ends lost 1 base and 8 bases, in that order; junction bases with no gene match: 9. Per the germline V gene, CDR1 is SGHRS and CDR2 is YFSETQ. In DNA form, the CDR3 reads TGCGCCAGCAGCTTGACTAGCGGCGCCCTCGGTACGCAGTATTTT. As protein: CASSLTSGALGTQYF.

The rearrangement uses TRBV7-9 and TRBJ2-3; D might be TRBD2 (6 bases). The CDR3 covers 16 residues. From germline, CDR1 is SEHNR and CDR2 FQNEAQ (reference sequence). Trimming stripped 5 bases from V and 4 bases from J, with 19 bases between. CDR3: CASSLRDGGISDTQYF. The CDR3 nucleotides read TGTGCCAGCAGCCTCCGGGACGGGGGTATTTCAGATACGCAGTATTTT.

The count of this clone is one. The chain carries TRBV14 and TRBJ2-2, with 7 bases aligning to TRBD1. CDR1 and CDR2 (germline): SGHDN, FVKESK. The CDR3 has 16 amino acids. V shed 3 bases and J 3 bases; nucleotides not matched to a gene: 7. CDR3 sequence (DNA): TGTGCCAGCAGCCACTCGACAGGGTGGTACACCGGGGAGCTGTTTTTT. It codes for CASSHSTGWYTGELFF.

V is TRBV7-6 and J is TRBJ1-4, with 8 nucleotides matching TRBD1. V lost 4 bases and J lost 3; bases outside the gene matches: 7. Germline CDR1 SGHVS, CDR2 FNYEAQ. The CDR3 sequence is 16 residues long. CDR3 loop: CASSSGWTGPNEKLFF. CDR3 bases: TGTGCCAGCAGCTCCGGCTGGACAGGGCCTAATGAAAAACTGTTTTTT.

The chain has TRBV27 and TRBJ2-7; 11 bases fit TRBD1. There are 15 residues in the CDR3. V lost 10 bases and J lost 3; bases outside the gene matches: 11. Germline V gene data show CDR1 as MNHEY and CDR2 as SMNVEV (reference sequence). CDR3 nucleotides: TGTGCCACCCTTGGACCCGGGACAGGGGGCTACGAGCAGTACTTC. This translates into CATLGPGTGGYEQYF.

The V call is TRBV5-4, the J call TRBJ2-3; 8 bases are a match to TRBD2. Trimming took 0 bases from V and 6 from J; bases not matched to a gene: 6. The germline V gene encodes CDR1 SGHNT and CDR2 YYREEE (reference sequence). The length of the CDR3 is 15 residues. The CDR3 DNA reads as TGTGCCAGCAGCTTGGTGGGACTAGATCTCGATACGCAGTATTTT. Protein sequence: CASSLVGLDLDTQYF.

The gene calls are TRBV9 and TRBJ2-2; D is perhaps TRBD1 (6 bases). In germline, CDR1 is SGDLS, CDR2 YYNGEE. V lost 2 bases and J 2 bases, leaving 19 bases between the germline ends. This CDR3 spans 18 amino acids. DNA for the CDR3: TGTGCCAGCAGCGTCCTTACCGGGACATGGAGTAACACCGGGGAGCTGTTTTTT. This codes for CASSVLTGTWSNTGELFF.

The V call is TRBV6-6, the J call TRBJ1-5; D ambiguous. The CDR3 sequence is 14 residues long. Deletions cut 4 bases from V and 3 bases from J, with 10 bases between. Germline CDR1 MNHNY, CDR2 SVGAGI (reference sequence). CDR3 nucleotide sequence: TGTGCCAGCAGTTCGGAGAGGCCCAATCAGCCCCAGCATTTT. Translating gives CASSSERPNQPQHF.

This clone was recorded a few times. The J gene is TRBJ1-1, the V gene TRBV5-1, with no clear D. The V gene lost 1 base and the J gene lost 0 bases, with 13 bases spanning the gap. The CDR3 loop spans 16 amino acids. Germline V gene data show CDR1 as SGHRS and CDR2 as YFSETQ. The CDR3 reads CASSLIVTRLNTEAFF. CDR3 nucleotides: TGCGCCAGCAGCTTGATAGTGACACGGTTGAACACTGAAGCTTTCTTT.

CDR3 region: CASSRLTSGGAEEAKNIQYF. The CDR3, as DNA: TGCGCCAGCAGCCGCTTGACTAGCGGGGGGGCCGAAGAAGCCAAAAACATTCAGTACTTC. The chain joins TRBV4-1 to TRBJ2-4; 14 bases are a match to TRBD2. Germline V gives CDR1 MGHRA, CDR2 YSYEKL. This CDR3 spans 20 amino acids. The ends lost 4 bases at V and 0 bases at J; junction bases unmatched: 11.

This chain joins TRBV30 and TRBJ1-4, with D possibly matching TRBD1 (5 bases). V lost 0 bases to trimming and J lost 7 bases, with 12 bases between them. The CDR3 totals 14 residues. Germline CDR1 and CDR2: GTSNPN and SVGIG (reference sequence). The CDR3 here is CAWSVSGHREKLFF. In nucleotides, the CDR3 is TGTGCCTGGAGTGTATCCGGACACCGTGAAAAACTGTTTTTT.

The genes are TRBV28 and TRBJ1-5; possible D gene TRBD1, 6 bases. The V end lost 10 bases, the J end lost 6 bases, and 13 bases lay between the germline ends. This CDR3 has 12 amino acids. Looked up from germline, CDR1 is MDHEN and CDR2 is SYDVKM. The CDR3 here is CATYRVGQPQHF. DNA for the CDR3: TGTGCCACCTACAGGGTTGGTCAGCCCCAGCATTTT.

The chain carries TRBV6-6 and TRBJ2-1, with D possibly being TRBD1 (6 bases). V lost 2 bases and J lost 3, with 14 bases in between. Per the germline V gene, CDR1 is MNHNY and CDR2 is SVGAGI (reference sequence). CDR3 size: 16 residues. The CDR3 region is CASSYGGRGNYNEQFF. DNA for the CDR3: TGTGCCAGCAGTTACGGGGGCAGGGGTAACTACAATGAGCAGTTCTTC.

This clone came up once. The CDR3 region is CASSQDRGGPKETQYF. The CDR3 DNA is TGTGCCAGCAGCCAAGATCGCGGGGGGCCAAAAGAGACCCAGTACTTC. The chain has TRBV14 and TRBJ2-5; 8 bases are shared with TRBD2. The V segment lost 0 bases and the J segment 3 bases; nucleotides outside the gene matches: 6. This CDR3 is 16 amino acids long. Germline CDR1 and CDR2: SGHDN and FVKESK.

The chain recombines TRBV13 with TRBJ2-2, with D hard to call. The V end lost 0 bases, the J end lost 0 bases, and 8 bases lay between the germline ends. CDR1 and CDR2 (germline): PRHDT, FYEKMQ (reference sequence). CDR3 length: 16 residues. The CDR3 sequence: CASSLGVAANTGELFF. The CDR3 nucleotides are TGTGCCAGCAGCTTAGGAGTGGCGGCGAACACCGGGGAGCTGTTTTTT.

This sequence joins TRBV4-1 and TRBJ2-7, with D possibly matching TRBD2 (5 bases). The CDR3 runs to 12 residues. V lost 0 bases and J 7 bases, leaving 7 bases between the germline ends. Germline CDR1 MGHRA, CDR2 YSYEKL. The CDR3 nucleotides read TGCGCCAGCAGCCAAGAAGGGAGAGAGCAGTACTTC. It encodes CASSQEGREQYF.

J is TRBJ1-5 and V is TRBV28; D gene unclear. Trimming removed 3 bases at V and 2 bases at J, with 17 bases between. Looked up from germline, CDR1 is MDHEN and CDR2 is SYDVKM. The CDR3 length is 17 residues. In DNA, the CDR3 is TGTGCCAGCAGTTTCCCCCCTAGGCGGGCGGGCAATCAGCCCCAGCATTTT. This codes for CASSFPPRRAGNQPQHF.